This T cell receptor beta chain originates from a study of blood T cell repertoires in COVID-19. Method: immunoSEQ multiplex PCR; TCRdb's copy keeps in-frame clones and lacks some. This sample has hundreds of thousands of clones, with about 83% found just once. Donors in Cohort 3 counted as recovered after two negative PCRs, clearance, or symptom resolution. The CDR3 runs to 15 residues. The V and J ends lost 4 bases and 1 base, in that order; junction bases with no gene match: 4. The V gene's germline CDR1 is LNHDA and CDR2 SQIVND (reference sequence). This rearrangement joins TRBV19 to TRBJ2-1; 7 nucleotides agree with TRBD1. The sample was PBMCs or T cells enriched from blood (not recorded which). The receptor's source is a woman aged 40 to 50 who had recovered from COVID-19. The CDR3, as DNA: TGTGCCAGTAGTAGCACAGGGGCATCCTACAATGAGCAGTTCTTC. It codes for CASSSTGASYNEQFF.